Below are 29 T cell receptor beta chains sequenced from a single sample in a study of neurological immune-mediated disorders. TCRdb processed the 5' RACE reads anew with MiXCR; each CDR3 protein has one entry. The table has tens of thousands of distinct CDR3 sequences, around 2.5% seen once. The sequenced sample consisted of PBMCs. Receptor source: a man aged 45-60 years with multiple sclerosis.

This clonotype was observed a few times. The chain employs TRBV10-2 and TRBJ2-3; TRBD2 matches 9 bases. The CDR3 totals 15 residues. The germline CDR1 and CDR2 sequences are WSHSY and SAAADI. V lost 7 bases to trimming and J lost 0 bases; unmatched junction nucleotides: 5. The CDR3 DNA reads TGCGCCAGCAACCCTAGCGGGGCTAGCACAGATACGCAGTATTTT. Protein: CASNPSGASTDTQYF.

In its sample, this clonotype was seen many times. This chain connects TRBV27 to TRBJ2-3, with TRBD2 matching 9 bases. From germline, CDR1 is MNHEY and CDR2 SMNVEV (reference sequence). J was trimmed by 1 base and V by 4 bases; bases with no gene match: 6. The CDR3 spans 16 residues. The DNA of the CDR3 is TGTGCCAGCAGTTCCCCTTCTAGCGGGGGCACAGATACGCAGTATTTT. Its translation: CASSSPSSGGTDTQYF.

This clonotype occurred many times. This chain uses TRBV5-1 with TRBJ2-7; D perhaps matches TRBD1 (6 bases). CDR1 and CDR2 (germline): SGHRS, YFSETQ. Trimming took 4 bases from V and 6 from J, leaving 17 bases between them. This CDR3 has 14 residues. DNA for the CDR3: TGCGCCAGCAGCACCGGACAGTTTTCCGGCGAGCAGTACTTC. Translated, it gives CASSTGQFSGEQYF.

This clonotype was observed at least ten times. The chain has TRBV12-3 or TRBV12-4 and TRBJ2-1; D is unresolved. CDR3 length equals 11 residues. The V and J ends lost 3 bases and 7 bases respectively, with 4 bases between them. The CDR3 nucleotides are TGTGCCAGCAGTTTCGGGAATGAGCAGTTCTTC. This translates into CASSFGNEQFF.

This clonotype was found many times. The rearrangement links TRBV12-3 or TRBV12-4 to TRBJ1-1; 10 bases align to TRBD1. The junction had 4 bases not matched to a gene; V was cut back by 1 base and J by 8 bases. The CDR3 has 14 amino acids. The CDR3, as DNA: TGTGCCAGCAGTTTAGGGGACAGGGGTTCCGAAGCTTTCTTT. It translates to CASSLGDRGSEAFF.

This clonotype was counted at least ten times. The chain joins TRBV5-1 to TRBJ2-1; D may be TRBD2 (5 bases). Germline V gene lookup returns CDR1 SGHRS and CDR2 YFSETQ. Deletions cut 0 bases from V and 12 bases from J, with 13 bases between. The CDR3 has 13 amino acids. The CDR3 DNA sequence: TGCGCCAGCAGCTTGGGGCAGACTAATTGGCAGTTCTTC. This sequence encodes CASSLGQTNWQFF. Complete variable domain (other parts from reference TRBV5-1 and TRBJ2-1): KAGVTQTPRYLIKTRGQQVTLSCSPISGHRSVSWYQQTPGQGLQFLFEYFSETQRNKGNFPGRFSGRQFSNSRSEMNVSTLELGDSALYLCASSLGQTNWQFFGPGTRLTVL.

This clonotype was counted ten times or more. The genes are TRBV7-7 and TRBJ2-3; 7 positions match TRBD1. There are 15 residues in the CDR3. Germline CDR1 is SSHAT and CDR2 is FNYEAQ (reference sequence). The J segment lost 3 bases and the V segment lost 1 base, leaving 4 bases of the junction unmatched. CDR3: CASSLGQGRTDTQYF. Here the CDR3 DNA reads TGTGCCAGCAGCTTAGGACAGGGCAGGACAGATACGCAGTATTTT.

This clonotype was detected many times. The chain couples TRBV5-1 to TRBJ1-6, with D possibly being TRBD1 (6 bases). In germline, CDR1 is SGHRS, CDR2 YFSETQ. V was trimmed by 0 bases and J by 8 bases, leaving 9 bases between them. There are 14 residues in the CDR3. CDR3 residues: CASSLDGGHSPLHF. DNA of the CDR3: TGCGCCAGCAGCTTGGATGGGGGCCATTCACCCCTCCACTTT.

This clonotype appeared many times. The chain employs TRBV19 and TRBJ2-5; D ambiguous. The germline CDR1 and CDR2 sequences are LNHDA and SQIVND (reference sequence). Trimming removed 8 bases at V and 5 bases at J, with 15 bases between. This CDR3 is 13 amino acids long. The CDR3 region is CASSEAGTETQYF. CDR3 sequence (DNA): TGTGCCAGTTCCGAGGCAGGTACGGAGACCCAGTACTTC.

The V call is TRBV7-6, the J call TRBJ2-3; unclear D gene. Trimming cost V 5 bases and J 4 bases, with 16 bases left between them. Germline CDR1 SGHVS, CDR2 FNYEAQ. This CDR3 is built from 15 residues. CDR3 residues: CASSPYPFDPDTQYF. The DNA of the CDR3 is TGTGCCAGCAGCCCGTACCCCTTTGACCCAGATACGCAGTATTTT.

This clonotype was seen many times. The CDR3 DNA reads TGTGCCAGCAGCTTTATCGCAGGGGGCTTGAGTGAGCAGTACTTC. It translates to CASSFIAGGLSEQYF. The chain joins TRBV7-9 to TRBJ2-7, with TRBD1 identical over 8 bases. V lost 3 bases to trimming and J lost 7 bases; unmatched junction nucleotides: 11. The V gene's germline CDR1 is SEHNR and CDR2 FQNEAQ (reference sequence). This CDR3 has 15 amino acids.

Notes on this clonotype: With a much larger clone just one base away, this may be a read error. The chain couples TRBV5-1 to TRBJ2-3, with 7 bases matching TRBD2. The V gene's germline CDR1 is SGHRS and CDR2 YFSETQ. The CDR3 is 14 amino acids. Losses at the gene ends were 4 bases for V and 5 bases for J; bases not matched to a gene: 7. CDR3 protein: CASSNSRGVDTQYF. DNA for the CDR3: TGCGCCAGCAGCAACTCCCGGGGGGTAGATACGCAGTATTTT.

This clonotype was detected many times. This sequence joins TRBV29-1 and TRBJ1-4; 8 bases line up with TRBD1. V was pared by 4 bases and J by 7 bases, with 2 bases of the junction left unmatched. The CDR3 is made up of 12 amino acids. Germline-derived CDR1 and CDR2 are SQVTM and ANQGSEA. Written as DNA, the CDR3 is TGCAGCGTTGGACAGGGGAGTGAAAAACTGTTTTTT. Translation: CSVGQGSEKLFF. Full variable domain (outside the CDR3, taken from reference TRBV29-1 and TRBJ1-4): SAVISQKPSRDICQRGTSLTIQCQVDSQVTMMFWYRQQPGQSLTLIATANQGSEATYESGFVIDKFPISRPNLTFSTLTVSNMSPEDSSIYLCSVGQGSEKLFFGSGTQLSVL.

This clonotype was recorded at least ten times. The rearrangement links TRBV7-2 to TRBJ2-5, with 11 bases lining up with TRBD1. The CDR3 is 14 residues long. V shed 8 bases and J 2 bases; nucleotides not matched to a gene: 4. Germline V gene lookup returns CDR1 SGHTA and CDR2 FQGNSA. The CDR3 DNA sequence: TGTGCCAGCCGTAGGGACAGGGGGCAAGAGACCCAGTACTTC. Encoded protein: CASRRDRGQETQYF.

This clonotype was found a few times. The V call is TRBV27, the J call TRBJ2-3, with 11 bases matching TRBD2. The germline gives CDR1 MNHEY, CDR2 SMNVEV (reference sequence). The CDR3 spans 15 residues. Trimming at V came to 8 bases and at J to 6 bases, leaving 10 bases not matched to a gene. The CDR3 nucleotides are TGTGCCAGCTTATCGATAGCGGGGGGGCCGGATACGCAGTATTTT. Translated: CASLSIAGGPDTQYF.

There are many counts of this clonotype. The rearrangement uses TRBV7-2 and TRBJ2-3; D is perhaps TRBD2 (5 bases). Looked up from germline, CDR1 is SGHTA and CDR2 is FQGNSA. V was cut by 4 bases and J by 4 bases, with 24 bases left in between. The CDR3 is 18 amino acids. DNA of the CDR3: TGTGCCAGCAGCTCTCAGGATCTAGCAGTCTCTTTGGCAGATACGCAGTATTTT. Residues: CASSSQDLAVSLADTQYF. The full variable domain, in which reference TRBV7-2 and TRBJ2-3 provide the parts outside the CDR3, is GAGVSQSPSNKVTEKGKDVELRCDPISGHTALYWYRQSLGQGLEFLIYFQGNSAPDKSGLPSDRFSAERTGGSVSTLTIQRTQQEDSAVYLCASSSQDLAVSLADTQYFGPGTRLTVL.

This clonotype has a count of ten or more. V and J are TRBV20-1 and TRBJ2-7, with 13 bases aligning to TRBD2. Trimming removed 2 bases from V and 4 bases from J; junction bases left unmatched: 5. Germline loops: CDR1 DFQATT, CDR2 SNEGSKA (reference sequence). The CDR3 has 15 amino acids. In nucleotides, the CDR3 is TGCAGTGCTAGATTCGGGACTAGCGGGGCGTACGAGCAGTACTTC. It translates to CSARFGTSGAYEQYF.

This clonotype was seen ten or more times. The chain joins TRBV5-1 to TRBJ1-2; D is unresolved. Trimming shortened V by 0 bases and J by 2 bases, and 8 bases separated the two germline ends. The CDR3 has 14 amino acids. CDR1 is SGHRS, CDR2 YFSETQ, per germline. The CDR3 reads CASSLGYGNYGYTF. The CDR3 DNA is TGCGCCAGCAGCTTGGGTTACGGAAACTATGGCTACACCTTC. The variable domain in full, with the rest retrieved from reference TRBV5-1 and TRBJ1-2, is KAGVTQTPRYLIKTRGQQVTLSCSPISGHRSVSWYQQTPGQGLQFLFEYFSETQRNKGNFPGRFSGRQFSNSRSEMNVSTLELGDSALYLCASSLGYGNYGYTFGSGTRLTVV.

This clonotype has at least ten counts. DNA of the CDR3: TGCGCCAGCAGAACTAGCGGGTACACCGGGGAGCTGTTTTTT. As protein: CASRTSGYTGELFF. The chain recombines TRBV5-1 with TRBJ2-2, with 9 positions matching TRBD2. The CDR3 loop spans 14 amino acids. Germline V gene lookup returns CDR1 SGHRS and CDR2 YFSETQ. J was trimmed by 3 bases and V by 5 bases; bases with no gene match: 2.

This clonotype was found many times. This chain links TRBV30 with TRBJ2-5, with TRBD1 matching over 10 bases. The CDR3 runs to 14 residues. The V gene end was trimmed by 5 bases and the J gene end by 5 bases; junction bases not matched to a gene: 8. Germline V gene data show CDR1 as GTSNPN and CDR2 as SVGIG (reference sequence). CDR3 DNA sequence: TGTGCCTGGGAAAATGACAGGGGGCAGGAGACCCAGTACTTC. This translates into CAWENDRGQETQYF.

Details on this clonotype: At one boundary the junction diverges from the germline segment, which might be a read error. The genes are TRBV9 and TRBJ1-6; TRBD1 matches at 8 bases. CDR3 length equals 16 residues. Germline values: CDR1 SGDLS, CDR2 YYNGEE. The CDR3 here is CASSVTMTGVGSPLNF. As DNA, the CDR3 is TGTGCCAGCAGCGTGACTATGACAGGGGTTGGGTCACCCCTCAACTTT.

This clonotype was recorded at least ten times. The rearrangement uses TRBV20-1 and TRBJ1-2; 7 bases align to TRBD1. This CDR3 spans 13 amino acids. V shed 6 bases, J shed 8 bases, and the junction held 12 bases outside the gene matches. Germline V gene sequence: CDR1 DFQATT, CDR2 SNEGSKA (reference sequence). CDR3 loop: CSAPATGTKGYTF. In DNA form, the CDR3 reads TGCAGTGCCCCAGCGACAGGGACTAAAGGCTACACCTTC.

This clonotype was recorded many times. The chain recombines TRBV20-1 with TRBJ2-1; no clear D. Per the germline V gene, CDR1 is DFQATT and CDR2 is SNEGSKA (reference sequence). V lost 6 bases to trimming and J lost 0 bases, with 15 bases between them. CDR3 length: 15 residues. The CDR3 coding sequence is TGCAGTGCCCAAGACTGGGATAGCTCCTACAATGAGCAGTTCTTC. This codes for CSAQDWDSSYNEQFF.

In its sample, this clonotype was seen many times. A much larger clone lies a single base off, so this may be a read error. Here the CDR3 reads CASSAKGDQPQHF. The CDR3 region has the DNA TGCGCCAGCAGTGCAAAGGGCGACCAGCCCCAGCATTTT. The rearrangement uses TRBV5-1 and TRBJ1-5; D ambiguous. Germline V gene data show CDR1 as SGHRS and CDR2 as YFSETQ. The CDR3 loop spans 13 amino acids. With 5 bases removed from V and 7 bases from J, the gap between germline ends came to 13 bases. The variable domain in full, completed from reference TRBV5-1 and TRBJ1-5, reads KAGVTQTPRYLIKTRGQQVTLSCSPISGHRSVSWYQQTPGQGLQFLFEYFSETQRNKGNFPGRFSGRQFSNSRSEMNVSTLELGDSALYLCASSAKGDQPQHFGDGTRLSIL.

Ten or more counts support this clonotype. The chain uses TRBV2 and TRBJ1-2; possible D gene TRBD1, 5 bases. V lost 0 bases and J 7 bases, leaving 9 bases between the germline ends. The V gene's germline CDR1 is SNHLY and CDR2 FYNNEI. There are 13 residues in the CDR3. Here the CDR3 reads CASSEASQGGYTF. In DNA, the CDR3 is TGTGCCAGCAGTGAAGCTTCGCAGGGTGGCTACACCTTC. Full variable domain (remainder filled in from reference TRBV2 and TRBJ1-2): EPEVTQTPSHQVTQMGQEVILRCVPISNHLYFYWYRQILGQKVEFLVSFYNNEISEKSEIFDDQFSVERPDGSNFTLKIRSTKLEDSAMYFCASSEASQGGYTFGSGTRLTVV.

A remark on this clonotype: Compared with germline, one end of the junction differs, possibly owing to a read error. This sequence joins TRBV4-1 and TRBJ1-6, with 8 nucleotides matching TRBD1. The CDR3 extends over 17 amino acids. Germline V gene sequence: CDR1 MGHRA, CDR2 YSYEKL. CDR3 sequence: CASSHLIGQGDNSPLNF. The CDR3 nucleotides are TGCGCCAGCAGCCACTTAATTGGACAGGGTGATAATTCACCCCTCAACTTT.

This clonotype was detected ten times or more. The chain joins TRBV4-1 to TRBJ2-7; D remains unclear. From germline, CDR1 is MGHRA and CDR2 YSYEKL. V lost 2 bases and J lost 6, with 8 bases in between. This CDR3 spans 12 amino acids. The CDR3 loop reads CASSQIPGEQYF. CDR3 in DNA: TGCGCCAGCAGCCAAATACCGGGCGAGCAGTACTTC.

The sample holds many counts of this clonotype. This may come from a read error, since a much larger clone is one base off. The gene calls are TRBV29-1 and TRBJ2-5; D possibly corresponds to TRBD1 (6 bases). Trimming removed 6 bases at V and 6 bases at J, with 17 bases between. This CDR3 has 13 residues. The germline CDR1 and CDR2 sequences are SQVTM and ANQGSEA. The DNA for the CDR3 is TGCAGCGTGACCCGGGAAAGGGGGAAGACCCAGTACTTC. This translates into CSVTRERGKTQYF.

This clonotype has at least ten counts. The chain employs TRBV5-6 and TRBJ2-7; tentatively, D is TRBD1 (6 bases). The germline V gene encodes CDR1 SGHDT and CDR2 YYEEEE. The CDR3 runs 14 residues. V was cut by 6 bases and J by 0 bases, with 13 bases left in between. The CDR3: CASTSGTYSYEQYF. In DNA form, the CDR3 reads TGTGCCAGCACCTCGGGGACATACTCCTACGAGCAGTACTTC.